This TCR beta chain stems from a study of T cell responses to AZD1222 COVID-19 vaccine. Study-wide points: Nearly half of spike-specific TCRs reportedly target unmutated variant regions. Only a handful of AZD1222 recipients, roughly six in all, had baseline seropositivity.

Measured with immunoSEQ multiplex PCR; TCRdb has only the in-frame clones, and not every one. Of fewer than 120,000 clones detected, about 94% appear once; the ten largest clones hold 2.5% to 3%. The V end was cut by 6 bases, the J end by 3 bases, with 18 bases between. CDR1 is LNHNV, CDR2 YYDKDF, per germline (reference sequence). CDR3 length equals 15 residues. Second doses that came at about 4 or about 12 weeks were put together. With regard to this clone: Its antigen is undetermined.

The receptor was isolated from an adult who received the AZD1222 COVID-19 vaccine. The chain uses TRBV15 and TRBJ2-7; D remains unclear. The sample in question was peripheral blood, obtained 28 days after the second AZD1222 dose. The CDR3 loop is CATRTPTESNYEQYF. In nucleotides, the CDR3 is TGTGCCACCAGAACTCCCACGGAGTCAAACTACGAGCAGTACTTC.